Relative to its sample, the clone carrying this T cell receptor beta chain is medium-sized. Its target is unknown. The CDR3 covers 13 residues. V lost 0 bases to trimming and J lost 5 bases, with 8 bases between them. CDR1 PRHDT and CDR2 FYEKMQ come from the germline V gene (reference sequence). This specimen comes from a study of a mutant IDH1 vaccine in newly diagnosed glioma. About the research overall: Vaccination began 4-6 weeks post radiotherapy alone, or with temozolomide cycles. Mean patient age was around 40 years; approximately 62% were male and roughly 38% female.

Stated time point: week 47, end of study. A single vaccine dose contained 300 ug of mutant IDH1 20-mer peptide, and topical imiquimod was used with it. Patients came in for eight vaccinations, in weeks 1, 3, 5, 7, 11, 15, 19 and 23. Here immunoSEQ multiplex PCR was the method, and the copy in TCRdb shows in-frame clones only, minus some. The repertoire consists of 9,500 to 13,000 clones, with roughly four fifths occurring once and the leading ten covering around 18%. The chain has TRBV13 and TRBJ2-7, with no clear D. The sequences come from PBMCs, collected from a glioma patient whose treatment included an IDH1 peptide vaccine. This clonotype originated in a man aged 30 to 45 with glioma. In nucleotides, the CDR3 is TGTGCCAGCAGCTTAGGGGACCAGAACGAGCAGTACTTC. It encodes CASSLGDQNEQYF.